The 3 T cell receptor beta chains in this list originate from one sample, sequenced in a study of T cells expressing NK-cell markers. TCRdb reworked the 5' RACE reads into one entry per CDR3 protein, no DNA. Its table lists over 150,000 distinct CDR3 sequences. The sequenced sample was blood T cells: a sorted CD56 or NKG2C T cell subset, CD4+ or CD8+ T cells, or bulk PBMC T cells (not recorded which). These receptors were obtained from a woman aged 45-59 years in good health.

The rearrangement links TRBV5-1 to TRBJ2-5; TCRdb's D call of TRBD2 is untestable without DNA. Germline CDR1 is SGHRS and CDR2 is YFSETQ. The CDR3 is 14 amino acids. CDR3 loop: CASSIFSGAETQYF.

Here the CDR3 reads CASSADYVPEAFF. J is TRBJ1-1 and V is TRBV11-1. Germline-derived CDR1 and CDR2 are SGHAT and FQDESV (reference sequence). The CDR3 sequence is 13 residues long.

This chain's CDR3 is CSARVGGAGELFF. The chain employs TRBV20-1 and TRBJ2-2; the D gene TCRdb calls, TRBD1, cannot be checked with no DNA. Per germline, CDR1 DFQATT and CDR2 SNEGSKA (reference sequence). CDR3 length: 13 amino acids.